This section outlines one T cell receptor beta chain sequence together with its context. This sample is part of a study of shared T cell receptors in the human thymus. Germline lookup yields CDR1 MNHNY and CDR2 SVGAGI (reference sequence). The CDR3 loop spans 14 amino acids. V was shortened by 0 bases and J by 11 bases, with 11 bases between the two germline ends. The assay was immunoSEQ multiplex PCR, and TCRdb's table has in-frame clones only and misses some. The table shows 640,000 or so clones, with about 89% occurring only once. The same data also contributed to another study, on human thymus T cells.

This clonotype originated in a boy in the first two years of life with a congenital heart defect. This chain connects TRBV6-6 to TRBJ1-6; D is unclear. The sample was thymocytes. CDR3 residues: CASSYSSSLAPLHF. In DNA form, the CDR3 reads TGTGCCAGCAGTTACTCGTCGAGTTTGGCACCCCTCCACTTT.